Listed below are T cell receptor beta chains from one sample, sequenced in a study of T cell responses to AZD1222 COVID-19 vaccine. Sequencing was performed with immunoSEQ multiplex PCR; in TCRdb, only in-frame clones are kept and a portion is missing. Here the sample spans around 81,000 clones, 75% to 95% being singletons. The specimen comprised peripheral blood, sampled 28 days after the second AZD1222 dose. The receptors shown here come from an adult who received the AZD1222 COVID-19 vaccine. Both conserved end residues are part of each CDR3. D genes are given only for firm matches. Clone sizes are given selectively: once, few, many, or a class where the clone is expanded.

CDR3 | DNA | J | V | D | length | size
CASSLAGGKNTQYF | TGTGCCAGCAGCCTAGCGGGAGGGAAGAATACGCAGTATTTT | TRBJ2-3 | TRBV6-6 | TRBD2 | 14 | NA
CASSPEEVSSYNEQFF | TGCGCCAGCAGCCCGGAGGAGGTGAGCTCCTACAATGAGCAGTTCTTC | TRBJ2-1 | TRBV5-1 | NA | 16 | NA
CSGDRAGLSTDTQYF | TGCAGCGGCGATCGAGCGGGACTTAGCACAGATACGCAGTATTTT | TRBJ2-3 | TRBV29-1 | TRBD2 | 15 | once
CASSQVGTGGAPHTGELFF | TGCGCCAGCAGCCAAGTGGGTACAGGGGGCGCCCCTCACACCGGGGAGCTGTTTTTT | TRBJ2-2 | TRBV4-1 | TRBD1 | 19 | NA
CASSSGTKEQFF | TGTGCCAGCAGCTCCGGGACCAAAGAGCAGTTCTTC | TRBJ2-1 | TRBV6-6 | NA | 12 | NA
CASSLTREQYF | TGTGCCAGCAGCTTGACTCGGGAGCAGTACTTC | TRBJ2-7 | TRBV11-3 | NA | 11 | once
CASSERGPQDQPQHF | TGTGCCAGCAGTGAGAGGGGACCGCAAGATCAGCCCCAGCATTTT | TRBJ1-5 | TRBV6-1 | NA | 15 | few
CASSSGGPIGNSPLHF | TGTGCCAGCAGTTCGGGGGGTCCGATCGGTAATTCACCCCTCCACTTT | TRBJ1-6 | TRBV28 | NA | 16 | NA
CASGGSAPTVF | TGTGCCAGCGGCGGATCGGCCCCAACCGTCTTC | TRBJ2-7 | TRBV21-1 | NA | 11 | once
CASRKREQFF | TGTGCCAGCAGAAAGCGGGAGCAGTTCTTC | TRBJ2-1 | TRBV6-4 | NA | 10 | NA
CSVGTGGLNTEAFF | TGCAGCGTTGGAACAGGGGGCCTGAACACTGAAGCTTTCTTT | TRBJ1-1 | TRBV29-1 | TRBD1 | 14 | NA
CASSLDRSSGANVLTF | TGTGCCAGCAGCTTGGACAGGAGCTCTGGGGCCAACGTCCTGACTTTC | TRBJ2-6 | TRBV7-9 | TRBD1 | 16 | once
CAWKFGGASNQPQHF | TGTGCCTGGAAGTTCGGGGGGGCAAGCAATCAGCCCCAGCATTTT | TRBJ1-5 | TRBV30 | NA | 15 | NA
CASSFFQQGQNTEAFF | TGTGCCAGCAGTTTCTTCCAACAGGGTCAAAACACTGAAGCTTTCTTT | TRBJ1-1 | TRBV28 | NA | 16 | NA
CASSPTGRPYEQYF | TGTGCCAGCAGTCCGACAGGGCGACCCTACGAGCAGTACTTC | TRBJ2-7 | TRBV2 | TRBD1 | 14 | NA
CASSYATERDEQFF | TGTGCCAGCAGCTACGCAACGGAAAGGGATGAGCAGTTCTTC | TRBJ2-1 | TRBV7-2 | NA | 14 | NA
CASSYTNTEAFF | TGTGCCAGCAGCTACACGAACACTGAAGCTTTCTTT | TRBJ1-1 | TRBV28 | NA | 12 | NA
CASSPGGGEWQYF | TGTGCCAGCAGCCCGGGGGGCGGGGAATGGCAGTACTTC | TRBJ2-7 | TRBV11-1 | NA | 13 | NA
CATLRAGTGELFF | TGTGCCACCTTGAGGGCGGGCACCGGGGAGCTGTTTTTT | TRBJ2-2 | TRBV2 | NA | 13 | NA
CASSSGTGAGETQYF | TGCGCCAGCAGCAGCGGGACAGGGGCGGGGGAGACCCAGTACTTC | TRBJ2-5 | TRBV5-1 | TRBD1 | 15 | NA
CASRGTLNTEAFF | TGTGCCAGCAGGGGGACGTTGAACACTGAAGCTTTCTTT | TRBJ1-1 | TRBV25-1 | NA | 13 | NA
CASSIKGLGAGELFF | TGTGCCAGTAGTATCAAGGGACTAGGAGCCGGGGAGCTGTTTTTT | TRBJ2-2 | TRBV19 | TRBD2 | 15 | NA
CASSVFSGANVLTF | TGTGCCAGCAGCGTATTTTCTGGGGCCAACGTCCTGACTTTC | TRBJ2-6 | TRBV9 | NA | 14 | NA
CASSTGTSGTSTDTQYF | TGTGCCAGTAGTACCGGGACTAGCGGGACTAGCACAGATACGCAGTATTTT | TRBJ2-3 | TRBV19 | TRBD2 | 17 | NA
CASFLGLSSGELFF | TGCGCCAGCTTTTTGGGTTTGTCGTCCGGGGAGCTGTTTTTT | TRBJ2-2 | TRBV5-1 | NA | 14 | NA
CASSHPREGARYNEQFF | TGTGCCAGCAGTCACCCCCGGGAGGGGGCGCGCTACAATGAGCAGTTCTTC | TRBJ2-1 | TRBV6-2/TRBV6-3 | NA | 17 | NA
CSVEGGSSYNEQFF | TGCAGCGTTGAGGGCGGGAGTTCCTACAATGAGCAGTTCTTC | TRBJ2-1 | TRBV29-1 | TRBD2 | 14 | NA
CASSKVSRQGLLSGANVLTF | TGTGCCAGCAGCAAAGTCAGCAGACAAGGCCTATTATCTGGGGCCAACGTCCTGACTTTC | TRBJ2-6 | TRBV21-1 | NA | 20 | NA
CASSVVTGGPGELFF | TGTGCCAGCAGCGTAGTAACCGGGGGCCCCGGGGAGCTGTTTTTT | TRBJ2-2 | TRBV9 | NA | 15 | NA
CASSQVGGRDNEQFF | TGTGCCAGCAGCCAAGTAGGAGGGAGGGACAATGAGCAGTTCTTC | TRBJ2-1 | TRBV3-1/TRBV3-2 | TRBD2 | 15 | NA
CASSMTSGRAWEQYF | TGTGCCAGCAGCATGACTAGCGGGAGGGCCTGGGAGCAGTACTTC | TRBJ2-7 | TRBV7-6 | TRBD2 | 15 | NA
CASSRQNYEQYF | TGTGCCAGCAGTAGACAGAACTACGAGCAGTACTTC | TRBJ2-7 | TRBV7-9 | NA | 12 | NA
CASSHTDSPRRGELFF | TGTGCCAGCAGTCATACCGACAGCCCTCGCCGCGGGGAGCTGTTTTTT | TRBJ2-2 | TRBV28 | NA | 16 | NA
CASSATKEGARELFF | TGTGCCAGCAGCGCTACGAAGGAAGGGGCGAGGGAGCTGTTTTTT | TRBJ2-2 | TRBV4-2 | NA | 15 | NA
CAWSVGSGGWNEQFF | TGTGCCTGGAGTGTAGGTAGTGGAGGTTGGAATGAGCAGTTCTTC | TRBJ2-1 | TRBV30 | NA | 15 | NA
CASSLEHEQFF | TGTGCCAGCAGCTTGGAGCATGAGCAGTTCTTC | TRBJ2-1 | TRBV5-6 | NA | 11 | NA
CASSNTINNEQFF | TGTGCCAGCAGCAATACCATAAACAATGAGCAGTTCTTC | TRBJ2-1 | TRBV7-2 | NA | 13 | NA
CASSPREFYGYTF | TGTGCCAGCAGCCCCCGAGAGTTCTATGGCTACACCTTC | TRBJ1-2 | TRBV3-1/TRBV3-2 | NA | 13 | NA
CAISGTGLTDTQYF | TGTGCCATCAGCGGGACAGGGCTAACAGATACGCAGTATTTT | TRBJ2-3 | TRBV10-3 | TRBD1 | 14 | NA
CASSVGTGLSGKLFF | TGTGCCAGCAGTGTCGGGACAGGGCTCTCAGGAAAACTGTTTTTT | TRBJ1-4 | TRBV2 | TRBD1 | 15 | NA
CATWTARDEQFF | TGTGCCACGTGGACAGCTAGGGATGAGCAGTTCTTC | TRBJ2-1 | TRBV28 | NA | 12 | NA
CASSGALPLHF | TGTGCCAGCAGTGGAGCACTGCCCCTCCACTTT | TRBJ1-6 | TRBV6-1 | NA | 11 | NA
CASSPPVALGTEAFF | TGTGCCAGCAGCCCCCCGGTGGCCTTAGGGACTGAAGCTTTCTTT | TRBJ1-1 | TRBV9 | NA | 15 | NA
CASSERVLETQYF | TGTGCCAGCAGCGAGAGAGTCTTGGAGACCCAGTACTTC | TRBJ2-5 | TRBV11-2 | NA | 13 | NA
CASSSVTGDSYEQYF | TGTGCCAGCAGCTCAGTAACAGGTGACTCCTACGAGCAGTACTTC | TRBJ2-7 | TRBV11-1 | NA | 15 | once
CSVEDWTGDGYTF | TGCAGCGTTGAAGATTGGACAGGGGATGGCTACACCTTC | TRBJ1-2 | TRBV29-1 | TRBD1 | 13 | NA
CASSLAGASTDTQYF | TGTGCCAGCAGCTTAGCGGGAGCCAGCACAGATACGCAGTATTTT | TRBJ2-3 | TRBV7-2 | NA | 15 | NA
CASSQDLVRASGRKDEQYF | TGCGCCAGCAGCCAAGATCTAGTTAGGGCTAGCGGGAGGAAGGACGAGCAGTACTTC | TRBJ2-7 | TRBV4-1 | TRBD2 | 19 | NA